This T cell receptor beta chain was retrieved from a study of OX40 agonist ivuxolimab in advanced cancers. Across the whole study: An anti-OX40 (CD134) antibody with agonistic activity, ivuxolimab, was administered to patients. In three patients, partial responses were observed, one with hepatocellular carcinoma and two with cutaneous melanoma.

Profiling relied on immunoSEQ multiplex PCR, and the TCRdb table lists in-frame clones only, not all of them. The sample consists of 70,000 to 100,000 clones, 70% to 90% of them appearing once. Notes on this clone: Its target is unknown.

Germline V lookup: CDR1 MDHEN, CDR2 SYDVKM. The CDR3 is 13 residues long. V was trimmed by 7 bases and J by 2 bases, leaving 12 bases between them. Study-wide findings and caveats: The work left the antigen specificity of expanded peripheral T cells undetermined.

This receptor was taken from an adult with an advanced solid tumor such as melanoma, head and neck, liver or kidney cancer. The sequencing used CD4+ or CD8+ T cells sorted from blood, collected in a trial of the OX40 agonist ivuxolimab. The V call is TRBV28, the J call TRBJ2-7; D is possibly TRBD2 (6 bases). The CDR3 spells CASTRDLTYEQYF. DNA of the CDR3: TGTGCCAGCACCCGGGACTTAACCTACGAGCAGTACTTC.